This T cell receptor beta chain was sequenced during a study of shared clonotypes between healthy human individuals. In the study's own analysis: Quality scores were absent from the junction-only immunoSEQ sequences, so filtering differed. Sequenced by immunoSEQ multiplex PCR; TCRdb stores in-frame clones only, minus some. V, J and clone size are those of that table, while D and trimming were read from the DNA. The table records some 2.3 million clones, 85% to 95% of them present only once. Overall study findings and caveats: Exclusively blood specimens were collected; tissue repertoires likely differ.

CDR1 is GTSNPN, CDR2 SVGIG, per germline (reference sequence). Trimming cost V 7 bases and J 1 base, with 7 bases left between them. This CDR3 region has 11 residues. Only Caucasian adults living in Nashville, Tennessee served as donors. CD4+ cells underwent separation, giving CD45RA+ naive and CD45RA-negative memory subsets. As concerns this clone: Its antigen is still unknown.

This sequence was found in a man younger than 30 in good health. Some clones in this sample may be carry-over from other donors' samples. The chain links TRBV30 to TRBJ1-1; weak D call: TRBD1 (5 bases). Specimen: naive CD4+ T cells from PBMCs. The subset was: CD45RA+ positively selected. In DNA, the CDR3 is TGTGCCTCAGGGACGAACACTGAAGCTTTCTTT. Its translation: CASGTNTEAFF.